Reported below is one T cell receptor (beta chain). This sample stems from a study of human T cells and chemical hapten exposure. Overall study: Among samples, TCR yields varied mainly because of small differences in pooled library volume.

Time point reported: patch test 1, 2 weeks after DPC sensitization. Treatment in this sample: therapeutic diphenylcyclopropenone sensitization with weekly scalp DPC. The study drew its donors from alopecia patients who were 18 to 70 years old and suitable for DPC. Someone pulled total RNA out of unfractionated whole blood. TCRdb reanalysed the RACE reads using MiXCR and keeps one entry per CDR3 protein. The sample lists about 340,000 distinct CDR3 sequences; about 7% were seen once. Sequenced here: whole blood, sampled in connection with sensitization to the hapten diphenylcyclopropenone (DPC). The clonotype comes from a woman aged 18-30 years with alopecia areata. Some clones in this sample may be carry-over from other donors' samples.

DNA for the CDR3: TGTGCCAGCAGTTTGGGAGGATTTAACTCACCCCTCCACTTT. This translates into CASSLGGFNSPLHF. The chain joins TRBV12-3 or TRBV12-4 to TRBJ1-6; D not certain. V was trimmed by 3 bases and J by 10 bases, leaving 13 bases between them. The CDR3 spans 14 residues.